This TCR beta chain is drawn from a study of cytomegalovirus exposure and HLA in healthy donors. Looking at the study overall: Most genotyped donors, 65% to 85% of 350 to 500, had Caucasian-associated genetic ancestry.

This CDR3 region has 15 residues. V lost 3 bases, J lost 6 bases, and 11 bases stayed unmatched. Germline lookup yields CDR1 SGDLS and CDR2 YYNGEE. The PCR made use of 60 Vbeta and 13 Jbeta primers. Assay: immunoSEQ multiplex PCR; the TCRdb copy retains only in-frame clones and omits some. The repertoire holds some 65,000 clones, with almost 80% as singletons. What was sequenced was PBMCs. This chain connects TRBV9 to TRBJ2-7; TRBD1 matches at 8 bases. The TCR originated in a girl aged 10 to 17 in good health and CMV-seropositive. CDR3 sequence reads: CASSDVDRGSSEQYF. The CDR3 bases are TGTGCCAGCAGCGACGTAGACAGGGGTAGCTCCGAGCAGTACTTC.